Below are 21 T cell receptor beta chains sequenced from a single sample in a study of early T cells in non-severe SARS-CoV-2 infection. TCRdb recomputed calls from the 5' RACE reads with MiXCR, one row per CDR3 protein. In the table there are some 42,000 distinct CDR3 sequences, less than 6.5% of which are singletons. Sequences were derived from whole blood, sampled at baseline. These receptors came from an adult who was a healthcare worker with PCR-confirmed SARS-CoV-2 infection or an uninfected control (not recorded which).

This chain connects TRBV7-6 to TRBJ2-7; D is tentatively TRBD1 or TRBD2 (5 bases each). The CDR3 is made up of 15 amino acids. Trimming removed 0 bases from V and 4 bases from J, with 13 bases in between. Germline CDR1 and CDR2: SGHVS and FNYEAQ. This CDR3 reads CASSLAPGPKYEQYF. The CDR3 DNA sequence: TGTGCCAGCAGCTTAGCTCCGGGACCGAAGTACGAGCAGTACTTC.

The chain recombines TRBV27 with TRBJ2-1; no clear D. The V end was cut by 2 bases, the J end by 6 bases, with 11 bases between. The CDR3 covers 14 residues. CDR1 MNHEY and CDR2 SMNVEV come from the germline V gene (reference sequence). In DNA, the CDR3 is TGTGCCAGCAGTTTACATGGTTACGGCAATGAGCAGTTCTTC. Its translation is CASSLHGYGNEQFF.

The rearrangement joins TRBV6-2 or TRBV6-3 to TRBJ1-1, with D maybe TRBD1 (5 bases). V gave up 2 bases and J gave up 5 bases, with 12 bases separating them. Germline V gene data show CDR1 as MNHEY and CDR2 as SVGEGT. The length of the CDR3 is 14 residues. CDR3 nucleotide sequence: TGTGCCAGCAGTTACCAGGGCGGCAGAACTGAAGCTTTCTTT. Translating gives CASSYQGGRTEAFF.

This clonotype was seen a handful of times. The rearrangement links TRBV18 to TRBJ1-1, with D uncertain. The CDR3 extends over 13 amino acids. Germline CDR1 and CDR2: KGHSH and LQKENI. V was clipped by 0 bases and J by 5 bases, with 7 bases between them. In nucleotides, the CDR3 is TGTGCCAGCTCACCACCAGGGCGGACTGAAGCTTTCTTT. It translates to CASSPPGRTEAFF.

This clonotype has ten or more counts. The chain is built from TRBV4-3 and TRBJ2-5, with TRBD2 as a possible D gene (5 bases). The ends were cut back, 0 bases at V and 8 bases at J, with 10 bases in the middle. CDR1 LGHNA and CDR2 YSLEER come from the germline V gene. The CDR3 length is 13 residues. The CDR3 DNA is TGCGCCAGCAGCCAAGAGGGAGAAGGAACCCAGTACTTC. Encoded protein: CASSQEGEGTQYF.

This rearrangement joins TRBV28 to TRBJ1-4, with a weak D call TRBD1 (6 bases). Per the germline V gene, CDR1 is MDHEN and CDR2 is SYDVKM. CDR3 size: 14 residues. Trimming cost V 6 bases and J 13 bases, with 21 bases left between them. The CDR3 DNA follows: TGTGCCAGCAGCTTGAGACAGGTAGTGAAGGGACTGTTTTTT. Its protein is CASSLRQVVKGLFF.

This sequence joins TRBV6-1 and TRBJ1-1; 9 bases fit TRBD1. The V segment lost 3 bases and the J segment 7 bases; nucleotides outside the gene matches: 12. In germline, CDR1 is MNHNS, CDR2 SASEGT. CDR3 length: 16 amino acids. In DNA form, the CDR3 reads TGTGCCAGCAGTGAGGACAGGGGTAGGGGACTCAGTGAAGCTTTCTTT. Encoded protein: CASSEDRGRGLSEAFF.

This clonotype was counted only a few times. The V call is TRBV29-1, the J call TRBJ2-2; D not certain. Germline values: CDR1 SQVTM, CDR2 ANQGSEA. The germline V and J ends were trimmed by 4 bases and 3 bases, with 9 bases remaining between them. This CDR3 is 13 amino acids long. CDR3 residues: CSVGRVDTGELFF. CDR3 nucleotide sequence: TGCAGCGTTGGAAGGGTTGACACCGGGGAGCTGTTTTTT.

The chain recombines TRBV20-1 with TRBJ2-7, with D unclear. The CDR3 spans 12 residues. V was shortened by 6 bases and J by 3 bases, with 12 bases between the two germline ends. CDR1 and CDR2 from the germline V gene are DFQATT and SNEGSKA (reference sequence). The CDR3 DNA reads as TGCAGTGCCAGTCGGGCTTACTACGAGCAGTACTTC. Its protein is CSASRAYYEQYF.

This clonotype was recorded a few times. J is TRBJ2-3 and V is TRBV28; 8 bases match TRBD1. Germline V gene sequence: CDR1 MDHEN, CDR2 SYDVKM. The CDR3 loop spans 13 amino acids. V lost 8 bases, J lost 1 base, and 2 bases stayed unmatched. The CDR3 is CASEGQGTDTQYF. The CDR3 bases are TGTGCCAGCGAGGGACAGGGCACAGATACGCAGTATTTT.

Many counts were recorded for this clonotype. The chain links TRBV20-1 to TRBJ2-2; possible D gene TRBD1, 6 bases. V was clipped by 1 base and J by 4 bases, with 16 bases between them. This CDR3 has 16 residues. The germline V gene has CDR1 DFQATT and CDR2 SNEGSKA (reference sequence). Here the CDR3 reads CSARAEGTPGTGELFF. As DNA, the CDR3 is TGCAGTGCTAGAGCAGAGGGGACACCAGGCACCGGGGAGCTGTTTTTT.

The rearrangement links TRBV20-1 to TRBJ1-6; weak D call: TRBD1 (6 bases). The CDR3 is 13 amino acids. Deletions cut 6 bases from V and 5 bases from J, with 11 bases between. The germline V gene has CDR1 DFQATT and CDR2 SNEGSKA (reference sequence). As DNA, the CDR3 is TGCAGTGCCCCCACAGGGAATAATTCACCCCTCCACTTT. Its translation: CSAPTGNNSPLHF.

This clonotype was seen repeatedly, ten times or more. The rearrangement uses TRBV7-9 and TRBJ2-7; the D gene could be TRBD1 or TRBD2 (6 bases each). Germline assignment: CDR1 SEHNR and CDR2 FQNEAQ (reference sequence). Trimming left V 6 bases short and J 5 bases short, with 17 bases between. This CDR3 spans 14 amino acids. The CDR3, as DNA: TGTGCCAGCAGACCAGCCACGGGGGCCCACGAGCAGTACTTC. Translating it yields CASRPATGAHEQYF.

Many counts were recorded for this clonotype. The chain has TRBV6-1 and TRBJ2-7; a weak D match, TRBD1 (5 bases). Germline CDR1 and CDR2: MNHNS and SASEGT. The CDR3 has 14 amino acids. The V gene lost 4 bases and the J gene lost 3 bases, with 13 bases spanning the gap. The CDR3, as DNA: TGTGCCAGCAGTGGTTCCGACGGACACTACGAGCAGTACTTC. Protein product: CASSGSDGHYEQYF.

This clonotype was observed a handful of times. The chain combines TRBV20-1 with TRBJ2-2; the D gene is possibly TRBD2 (6 bases). V was cut by 0 bases and J by 5 bases, with 10 bases left in between. Germline CDR1 is DFQATT and CDR2 is SNEGSKA (reference sequence). The CDR3 consists of 14 residues. CDR3 region: CSAREEGTTGELFF. The CDR3 DNA sequence: TGCAGTGCTAGAGAGGAAGGGACTACCGGGGAGCTGTTTTTT.

There are many counts of this clonotype. The chain links TRBV2 to TRBJ1-2; D is undetermined. The CDR3 runs to 13 residues. Germline assignment: CDR1 SNHLY and CDR2 FYNNEI. V lost 4 bases, J lost 5 bases, and 11 bases lay in between. The DNA for the CDR3 is TGTGCCAGCAGTGCCAGGATTTGGTATGGCTACACCTTC. Translating it yields CASSARIWYGYTF.

Ten or more counts support this clonotype. The chain uses TRBV20-1 and TRBJ1-5; weak D call: TRBD1 (5 bases). CDR1 and CDR2 (germline): DFQATT, SNEGSKA (reference sequence). The CDR3 contains 13 residues. V was trimmed by 4 bases and J by 4 bases, leaving 11 bases between them. The chain's CDR3 is CSAKQGLNQPQHF. In nucleotides, the CDR3 is TGCAGTGCTAAGCAGGGTTTGAATCAGCCCCAGCATTTT.

This clonotype was detected ten times or more. The chain is built from TRBV3-1 and TRBJ2-3; D may be TRBD1 (6 bases). The V end lost 7 bases, the J end lost 6 bases, and 14 bases lay between the germline ends. Germline CDR1 reads LGHDT; CDR2 reads YNNKEL (reference sequence). This CDR3 has 13 amino acids. The CDR3 reads CASNQGPTDTQYF. CDR3 bases: TGTGCCAGCAATCAGGGGCCCACGGATACGCAGTATTTT.

This clonotype was recorded many times. The chain has TRBV15 and TRBJ1-1; D might be TRBD1 (6 bases). Germline V gene data show CDR1 as LNHNV and CDR2 as YYDKDF (reference sequence). V was cut by 3 bases and J by 3 bases, with 11 bases left in between. The CDR3 extends over 14 amino acids. CDR3: CATSSEGGYTEAFF. CDR3 nucleotide sequence: TGTGCCACCAGCAGCGAAGGGGGGTACACTGAAGCTTTCTTT.

This clonotype occurred many times. The rearrangement joins TRBV7-9 to TRBJ1-2; D unresolved. The CDR3 spans 11 residues. V gave up 4 bases and J gave up 8 bases, with 8 bases separating them. Germline V gene lookup returns CDR1 SEHNR and CDR2 FQNEAQ (reference sequence). The CDR3 reads CASSSDGGYTF. DNA for the CDR3: TGTGCCAGCAGCTCGGACGGCGGCTACACCTTC.

In this sample, this clonotype turned up many times. J is TRBJ1-4 and V is TRBV7-9, with D perhaps matching TRBD1 (6 bases). CDR3 length: 14 amino acids. Germline assignment: CDR1 SEHNR and CDR2 FQNEAQ (reference sequence). Trimming pared 0 bases from V and 6 bases from J, leaving 8 bases between. The CDR3 nucleotides read TGTGCCAGCAGCTTAGCGGGGGGCCATGAAAAACTGTTTTTT. Its translation is CASSLAGGHEKLFF.